This T cell receptor beta chain was identified during a study of OX40 agonist ivuxolimab in advanced cancers. Study information: Aged roughly 23 to 79 with a mean of 60 years, they were approximately 79% male.

Data came from immunoSEQ multiplex PCR; TCRdb stores just in-frame clones and leaves some out. The sample records under 80,000 clones, approximately 80% being singletons. Whole-study findings and limits: Expanded clones were, on average, more numerous among CD8+ T cells than CD4+.

Comment on this clone: What it recognizes is unknown.

The V gene's germline CDR1 is SGHDT and CDR2 YYEEEE. J gave up 6 bases and V 2 bases, and 4 bases lay outside the gene matches. The CDR3 runs 15 residues. This chain joins TRBV5-6 and TRBJ2-3; 12 bases agree with TRBD2. The source material was CD4+ or CD8+ T cells sorted from blood, sampled in a trial of the OX40 agonist ivuxolimab. This TCR was recovered from an adult with an advanced solid tumor such as melanoma, head and neck, liver or kidney cancer. CDR3 coding DNA: TGTGCCAGCAGCTTCCTAGCGGGGGGGCCCGATACGCAGTATTTT. Protein: CASSFLAGGPDTQYF.